One and the same sample provided the 30 T cell receptor beta chains below, sequenced in a study of somatic mutations in cytotoxic T cells in rheumatoid arthritis. TCRdb keeps only in-frame clones here, not all; method: immunoSEQ multiplex PCR. The sample holds some 14,000 clones, around four fifths seen once. The specimen was CD8+ T cells sorted from blood. The receptors derive from an adult with rheumatoid arthritis.

CDR3 residues: CASSLASNTEAFF. In nucleotides, the CDR3 is TGTGCCAGCAGCCTTGCATCGAACACTGAAGCTTTCTTT. V gene TRBV11-3 combines with J gene TRBJ1-1; D gene uncertain. Germline assignment: CDR1 SGHNT and CDR2 YENEEA. The CDR3 consists of 13 residues. The V gene lost 5 bases and the J gene lost 1 base, with 8 bases spanning the gap.

The chain combines TRBV6-1 with TRBJ1-2, with 10 bases lining up with TRBD1. V lost 10 bases, J lost 7 bases, and 9 bases stayed unmatched. This CDR3 has 13 residues. CDR1 and CDR2 from the germline V gene are MNHNS and SASEGT. The CDR3 loop is CATTDRGRSGYTF. In DNA form, the CDR3 reads TGTGCCACTACAGACAGGGGGCGAAGTGGCTACACCTTC.

V is TRBV7-3 and J is TRBJ1-1; 10 bases align to TRBD1. CDR3 size: 17 residues. The V and J ends lost 0 bases and 0 bases, in that order; junction bases with no gene match: 4. Germline V gene sequence: CDR1 SGHTA, CDR2 FQGTGA. The chain's CDR3 is CASSLTGTGDMNTEAFF. Here the CDR3 DNA reads TGTGCCAGCAGCTTAACGGGGACAGGGGATATGAACACTGAAGCTTTCTTT.

There are a few counts of this clone. The sample holds other DNA sequences that translate to the same CDR3. This sequence joins TRBV11-2 and TRBJ1-4; D possibly corresponds to TRBD1 (5 bases). Trimming took 10 bases from V and 4 from J, leaving 13 bases between them. The CDR3 spans 13 residues. Germline V gene data show CDR1 as SGHAT and CDR2 as FQNNGV. CDR3 protein: CATGDGLNEKLFF. The CDR3 DNA is TGTGCCACCGGGGACGGACTTAATGAAAAACTGTTTTTT.

This chain connects TRBV5-1 to TRBJ1-1; D is unresolved. CDR1 SGHRS and CDR2 YFSETQ come from the germline V gene. This CDR3 region has 13 residues. The germline V and J ends were trimmed by 0 bases and 8 bases, with 11 bases remaining between them. The CDR3 nucleotides are TGCGCCAGCAGCTTGGAAATTGGGTCAGAAGCTTTCTTT. It specifies CASSLEIGSEAFF.

The chain couples TRBV11-2 to TRBJ1-1; tentatively, D is TRBD1 (6 bases). This CDR3 has 17 residues. Deletions cut 5 bases from V and 0 bases from J, with 19 bases between. Germline V gene lookup returns CDR1 SGHAT and CDR2 FQNNGV. The CDR3 sequence is CASSSTGSPFMNTEAFF. DNA of the CDR3: TGTGCCAGCAGCAGCACAGGGTCCCCTTTCATGAACACTGAAGCTTTCTTT.

The sample holds one count of this clone. J is TRBJ1-1 and V is TRBV4-1; 8 bases match TRBD1. This CDR3 comprises 16 residues. In germline, CDR1 is MGHRA, CDR2 YSYEKL. With V trimmed by 3 bases and J by 5 bases, 11 bases remained unmatched. The chain's CDR3 is CASSHQETGDGTEAFF. DNA of the CDR3: TGCGCCAGCAGCCACCAGGAGACAGGGGATGGTACTGAAGCTTTCTTT.

This clone has just one count. The gene calls are TRBV4-1 and TRBJ1-1; D ambiguous. Trimming took 6 bases from V and 6 from J, leaving 14 bases between them. This CDR3 has 13 amino acids. Germline-derived CDR1 and CDR2 are MGHRA and YSYEKL. In DNA form, the CDR3 reads TGCGCCAGCAGTCAATCCTACAGCGCTGAAGCTTTCTTT. This translates into CASSQSYSAEAFF.

The rearrangement uses TRBV7-9 and TRBJ1-1; D not resolved. The V gene's germline CDR1 is SEHNR and CDR2 FQNEAQ (reference sequence). The CDR3 spans 14 residues. Trimming took off 1 base at V and 11 bases at J, with 17 bases between the two ends. The CDR3 protein is CASSLVGALGEAFF. The DNA of the CDR3 is TGTGCCAGCAGCTTAGTCGGCGCTCTCGGTGAGGCTTTCTTT.

The gene calls are TRBV18 and TRBJ1-3; D is ambiguous. Germline V gene lookup returns CDR1 KGHSH and CDR2 LQKENI. V was clipped by 3 bases and J by 4 bases, with 16 bases between them. This CDR3 has 16 amino acids. DNA of the CDR3: TGTGCCAGCTCACCGGAAGTCAAGTTAGAAGGAAACACCATATATTTT. Protein sequence: CASSPEVKLEGNTIYF.

The chain has TRBV7-6 and TRBJ2-3, with 10 bases matching TRBD2. V lost 5 bases, J lost 2 bases, and 7 bases stayed unmatched. CDR1 SGHVS and CDR2 FNYEAQ come from the germline V gene. CDR3 size: 16 residues. This CDR3 is CASSPTSGAITDTQYF. In nucleotides, the CDR3 is TGTGCCAGCAGCCCCACTAGCGGGGCGATCACAGATACGCAGTATTTT.

A note on this clone: At one boundary the junction diverges from the germline segment, which might be a read error. The chain carries TRBV5-5 and TRBJ1-1; maybe TRBD1 (6 bases). The germline CDR1 and CDR2 sequences are SGHKS and YYEKEE (reference sequence). The CDR3 runs 11 residues. CDR3 in amino acids: CASRRGAEAFF. CDR3 nucleotides: TGTGCCAGCCGAAGGGGGGCTGAGGCTTTCTTT.

This clone appeared a single time. This sequence joins TRBV2 and TRBJ1-1; no firm D call. This CDR3 spans 15 amino acids. V gave up 8 bases and J gave up 1 base, with 17 bases separating them. Germline CDR1 reads SNHLY; CDR2 reads FYNNEI. The CDR3 protein is CASPRSTAPNTEAFF. CDR3 in DNA: TGTGCCAGCCCCCGCAGTACGGCCCCGAACACTGAAGCTTTCTTT.

The chain couples TRBV7-9 to TRBJ2-5, with a weak D call TRBD2 (5 bases). The CDR3 loop spans 11 amino acids. The germline V gene has CDR1 SEHNR and CDR2 FQNEAQ (reference sequence). V was clipped by 5 bases and J by 5 bases, with 6 bases between them. CDR3 in amino acids: CASSRRETQYF. CDR3 nucleotides: TGTGCCAGCAGCAGGAGGGAGACCCAGTACTTC. Filled out from reference TRBV7-9 and TRBJ2-5, the complete variable domain reads DTGVSQNPRHKITKRGQNVTFRCDPISEHNRLYWYRQTLGQGPEFLTYFQNEAQLEKSRLLSDRFSAERPKGSFSTLEIQRTEQGDSAMYLCASSRRETQYFGPGTRLLVL.

The chain couples TRBV29-1 to TRBJ2-1; D is unresolved. The V gene lost 5 bases and the J gene lost 3 bases, with 17 bases spanning the gap. Germline CDR1 SQVTM, CDR2 ANQGSEA. This CDR3 has 15 amino acids. The CDR3, as DNA: TGCAGCGTTCCATCCGGGTTATCCCACTACAATGAGCAGTTCTTC. As protein: CSVPSGLSHYNEQFF.

The rearrangement links TRBV10-3 to TRBJ2-7; a possible D gene is TRBD1 (6 bases). The CDR3 contains 12 residues. Between the trimmed V and J ends, which lost 6 bases and 6 bases, there was a span of 12 bases. Germline CDR1 and CDR2: ENHRY and SYGVKD. The CDR3 protein is CAIRGAMGEQYF. For the CDR3, the DNA is TGTGCCATCAGGGGGGCCATGGGCGAGCAGTACTTC.

The chain uses TRBV5-1 and TRBJ1-5; 7 nucleotides line up with TRBD1. Per the germline V gene, CDR1 is SGHRS and CDR2 is YFSETQ. V lost 5 bases, J lost 2 bases, and 16 bases stayed unmatched. This CDR3 comprises 18 residues. The CDR3 sequence is CASRRGGAHRGGNQPQHF. CDR3 DNA: TGCGCCAGCAGACGTGGGGGCGCACACAGGGGTGGCAATCAGCCCCAGCATTTT.

This sequence joins TRBV7-6 and TRBJ2-1; no firm D call. Germline CDR1 and CDR2: SGHVS and FNYEAQ. V dropped 6 bases and J dropped 0 bases, with 24 bases sitting between them. The CDR3 consists of 19 residues. The CDR3 DNA reads as TGTGCCAGCAGTCTCGAACCCCCCGCTACCACCAGCTCCTACAATGAGCAGTTCTTC. It encodes CASSLEPPATTSSYNEQFF.

The V gene is TRBV7-8, the J gene TRBJ2-3, with TRBD2 as a possible D gene (6 bases). V shed 5 bases and J shed 0 bases, with 12 bases lying between them. The CDR3 has 15 amino acids. Germline V gene data show CDR1 as SGHVS and CDR2 as FQNEAQ. The CDR3 is CASSRLGGSTDTQYF. Written as DNA, the CDR3 is TGTGCCAGCAGCCGCTTGGGGGGTAGCACAGATACGCAGTATTTT.

The chain links TRBV19 to TRBJ1-3; tentatively, D is TRBD1 (5 bases). The germline V gene encodes CDR1 LNHDA and CDR2 SQIVND (reference sequence). The CDR3 covers 15 residues. V was trimmed by 8 bases and J by 1 base, leaving 15 bases between them. The CDR3 coding sequence is TGTGCCAGTGCCGTATGGGGGGGGTCTGGAAACACCATATATTTT. Amino acids: CASAVWGGSGNTIYF.

J is TRBJ1-6 and V is TRBV5-4, with TRBD1 matching over 9 bases. J was trimmed by 6 bases and V by 5 bases; bases with no gene match: 3. The CDR3 covers 14 residues. CDR1 SGHNT and CDR2 YYREEE come from the germline V gene (reference sequence). DNA for the CDR3: TGTGCCAGCAGAGACAGGGGGATTAATTCACCCCTCCACTTT. Amino acid sequence: CASRDRGINSPLHF.

The chain has TRBV19 and TRBJ2-7; 8 bases map to TRBD1. The CDR3 totals 15 residues. The germline V gene encodes CDR1 LNHDA and CDR2 SQIVND (reference sequence). After removal of 5 bases from V and 1 base from J, the junction contained 7 bases not matched to a gene. This CDR3 is CASSVLQGGSYEQYV. DNA for the CDR3: TGTGCCAGTAGTGTGTTACAGGGGGGTTCCTACGAGCAGTACGTC.

The CDR3 DNA is TGTGCCAGCAGCTTAGGAAGTATGGACACGGTGGGCTCTTCTGGGGCCAACGTCCTGACTTTC. It translates to CASSLGSMDTVGSSGANVLTF. The chain couples TRBV7-8 to TRBJ2-6; tentative D call: TRBD1 (5 bases). CDR1 SGHVS and CDR2 FQNEAQ come from the germline V gene. The CDR3 totals 21 residues. Deletions cut 1 base from V and 1 base from J, with 23 bases between.

This sequence joins TRBV6-4 and TRBJ1-2; TRBD1 aligns across 7 bases. The J segment lost 2 bases and the V segment lost 0 bases, leaving 6 bases of the junction unmatched. CDR1 and CDR2 from the germline V gene are MRHNA and SNTAGT. This CDR3 comprises 16 residues. The DNA for the CDR3 is TGTGCCAGCAGTGACTCTTCCCCGACAGGGAACTATGGCTACACCTTC. Translating gives CASSDSSPTGNYGYTF.

V gene TRBV27 combines with J gene TRBJ1-4; D is possibly TRBD1 (5 bases). CDR3 size: 18 residues. CDR1 and CDR2 (germline): MNHEY, SMNVEV (reference sequence). V dropped 6 bases and J dropped 1 base, with 21 bases sitting between them. The CDR3 DNA reads as TGTGCCAGCAGCCTGGAGGGCTGGGGGGATGTAACTAATGAAAAACTGTTTTTT. The encoded protein is CASSLEGWGDVTNEKLFF.

V gene TRBV14 combines with J gene TRBJ2-7; 7 bases agree with TRBD2. Germline trimming cut 3 bases from V and 4 bases from J; bases unmatched to any gene: 3. The CDR3 extends over 13 amino acids. Germline V gene sequence: CDR1 SGHDN, CDR2 FVKESK. The chain's CDR3 is CASSQGGNYEQYF. The CDR3 DNA is TGTGCCAGCAGCCAGGGAGGGAATTACGAGCAGTACTTC.

The V gene is TRBV28, the J gene TRBJ1-4; D not certain. Germline V gene lookup returns CDR1 MDHEN and CDR2 SYDVKM. V was trimmed by 8 bases and J by 0 bases, leaving 13 bases between them. The CDR3 length is 15 residues. CDR3 sequence: CASLRHSSTNEKLFF. In DNA, the CDR3 is TGTGCCAGCCTCAGACACTCCTCAACTAATGAAAAACTGTTTTTT.

This clone was counted only a few times. The chain carries TRBV4-1 and TRBJ2-7; the D gene is possibly TRBD1 (6 bases). V lost 5 bases, J lost 1 base, and 9 bases lay in between. Germline V CDR1 and CDR2: MGHRA, YSYEKL. The CDR3 loop spans 13 amino acids. CDR3: CASSLDRSYEQYF. Written as DNA, the CDR3 is TGCGCCAGCAGCTTAGACAGGTCCTACGAGCAGTACTTC.

The V call is TRBV28, the J call TRBJ2-5; 9 bases align to TRBD2. The trim removed 3 bases at V and 5 bases at J, leaving 16 bases unmatched. Per germline, CDR1 MDHEN and CDR2 SYDVKM. The CDR3 totals 18 residues. The CDR3 spells CASSFGGGGAAELETQYF. In DNA, the CDR3 is TGTGCCAGCAGTTTCGGGGGCGGGGGGGCCGCGGAATTGGAGACCCAGTACTTC.

This chain joins TRBV7-3 and TRBJ2-5, with 12 positions matching TRBD2. Germline trimming cut 4 bases from V and 4 bases from J; bases unmatched to any gene: 4. This CDR3 spans 15 amino acids. Germline CDR1 and CDR2: SGHTA and FQGTGA. The CDR3 region has the DNA TGTGCCAGCAGCTCTAGCGGGGGGGCCCTAGAGACCCAGTACTTC. Protein product: CASSSSGGALETQYF.